What follows is one TCR beta chain and its context. The CDR3 is 14 amino acids. V lost 3 bases and J lost 8; bases outside the gene matches: 8. The germline CDR1 and CDR2 sequences are LNHDA and SQIVND (reference sequence). This entry belongs to a study of blood T cell repertoires in COVID-19. For the study at large: PBMCs, B-cell-depleted T cells, or T cells were the source of the cDNA or gDNA that made up the material.

In the original analysis: Amplification from reference gene primers served as the basis for estimated nucleated cell counts. Clones were sequenced by immunoSEQ multiplex PCR, and TCRdb holds only the in-frame ones, with some missing. The DNA was the basis for D and trimming; V, J and clone size are from that table. The sample lists approximately 200,000 clones, around 80% occurring once. Each participant's cohort was designated according to participant-reported clinical history. For recovered donors of Cohort 3, there were two negative PCRs, clearance, or symptom resolution. The sequenced sample was PBMCs or T cells enriched from blood (not recorded which). The clonotype comes from a man aged 60-69 years who had recovered from COVID-19. The V call is TRBV19, the J call TRBJ1-2; 8 nucleotides match TRBD1. CDR3 sequence reads: CASSMSGGARGYTF. The CDR3 nucleotides read TGTGCCAGTAGTATGTCAGGGGGCGCGCGGGGCTACACCTTC.